These 10 T cell receptor beta chains were all obtained from the same sample, sequenced in a study of cytomegalovirus exposure and HLA in healthy donors. Primers: 60 Vbeta forward and 13 Jbeta reverse. Assay: immunoSEQ multiplex PCR; the TCRdb copy retains only in-frame clones and omits some. The sample holds 90,000 to 130,000 clones, 79% seen once. The sample was PBMCs. These receptors were collected from a young woman in good health and CMV-seropositive.

The chain links TRBV5-6 to TRBJ2-3; a possible D gene is TRBD2 (5 bases). This CDR3 has 14 amino acids. The germline CDR1 and CDR2 sequences are SGHDT and YYEEEE. V gave up 2 bases and J gave up 4 bases, with 11 bases separating them. The CDR3 sequence is CASSLPGGSDTQYF. The CDR3, as DNA: TGTGCCAGCAGCTTACCAGGCGGGTCAGATACGCAGTATTTT.

This clone has a handful of counts. This sequence joins TRBV7-8 and TRBJ2-1, with 9 bases lining up with TRBD2. J was trimmed by 7 bases and V by 1 base; bases with no gene match: 5. Per germline, CDR1 SGHVS and CDR2 FQNEAQ. This CDR3 spans 15 amino acids. The CDR3 DNA sequence: TGTGCCAGCAGCTTAGAACTAGCGGGTAGGAATGAGCAGTTCTTC. This translates into CASSLELAGRNEQFF.

In DNA form, the CDR3 reads TGCGCCAGCAGCTTCACGACTGGAAACTACGAGCAGTACTTC. Protein product: CASSFTTGNYEQYF. V is TRBV5-1 and J is TRBJ2-7, with D hard to call. The V and J ends lost 2 bases and 3 bases respectively, with 12 bases between them. The CDR3 has 14 amino acids. CDR1 is SGHRS and CDR2 is YFSETQ in the germline V gene.

The chain couples TRBV7-9 to TRBJ2-1; D is perhaps TRBD2 (5 bases). The germline V gene has CDR1 SEHNR and CDR2 FQNEAQ (reference sequence). V was pared by 2 bases and J by 7 bases, with 15 bases between. The CDR3 consists of 15 residues. The CDR3 sequence is CASSLPGISTNEQFF. The CDR3 DNA reads TGTGCCAGCAGCTTACCCGGGATCTCTACAAATGAGCAGTTCTTC.

J is TRBJ2-5 and V is TRBV14; D is perhaps TRBD1 (6 bases). Trimming stripped 4 bases from V and 2 bases from J, with 14 bases between. CDR1 is SGHDN, CDR2 FVKESK, per germline. The CDR3 spans 15 residues. CDR3 region: CASSRWTASQETQYF. CDR3 sequence (DNA): TGTGCCAGCAGCCGTTGGACAGCATCGCAAGAGACCCAGTACTTC.

Turning to this clone: At one of its ends the junction is not consistent with the germline gene, which may arise from a read error. This chain uses TRBV2 with TRBJ2-5; 8 bases match TRBD1. This CDR3 has 15 residues. In germline, CDR1 is SNHLY, CDR2 FYNNEI. CDR3 sequence (DNA): TGTGCCAGCAGTGAAGAGGGGACAGGCCAAGAGGCCCAGTACTTC. It yields the protein CASSEEGTGQEAQYF.

The V call is TRBV6-5, the J call TRBJ1-2; D uncertain. Trimming pared 2 bases from V and 4 bases from J, leaving 8 bases between. The CDR3 covers 13 residues. CDR1 is MNHEY, CDR2 SVGAGI, per germline. The CDR3 bases are TGTGCCAGCAGTTACCACAGCCTCTATGGCTACACCTTC. Encoded protein: CASSYHSLYGYTF.

This chain links TRBV19 with TRBJ1-2, with D possibly matching TRBD1 (6 bases). Looked up from germline, CDR1 is LNHDA and CDR2 is SQIVND (reference sequence). This CDR3 has 14 residues. V was trimmed by 2 bases and J by 7 bases, leaving 14 bases between them. The CDR3: CASSITGGASGYTF. CDR3 DNA sequence: TGTGCCAGTAGTATAACTGGGGGCGCATCTGGCTACACCTTC.

V gene TRBV7-9 combines with J gene TRBJ1-4, with 7 bases fitting TRBD1. Germline CDR1 reads SEHNR; CDR2 reads FQNEAQ (reference sequence). The trim removed 1 base at V and 8 bases at J, leaving 10 bases unmatched. The CDR3 totals 16 residues. This chain's CDR3 is CASSLVDTGEEEKLFF. DNA of the CDR3: TGTGCCAGCAGCTTAGTGGACACAGGGGAGGAAGAAAAACTGTTTTTT.

The count of this clone is one. The V and J genes are TRBV7-6 and TRBJ2-3; TRBD2 matches 7 bases. Germline V gene data show CDR1 as SGHVS and CDR2 as FNYEAQ. This CDR3 is 17 amino acids long. V gave up 1 base and J gave up 0 bases; unmatched junction bases: 7. CDR3 region: CASSLGASGASTDTQYF. The CDR3 bases are TGTGCCAGCAGCTTAGGGGCTAGCGGCGCTAGCACAGATACGCAGTATTTT.